This passage covers 9 T cell receptor beta chains from one sample sequenced in a study of T cells in Graves' hyperthyroidism and ophthalmopathy. What was amplified from RNA transcripts were TCR beta CDR3 regions. First-round RT-PCR targeting the TCR CDR3 was performed with the HTBI primer set. TCRdb ran MiXCR on the multiplex PCR reads and lists one entry per CDR3 protein. Among 360,000 or so distinct CDR3 sequences listed, approximately 20% were seen once. The sequenced sample consisted of blood. The receptors derive from a woman aged 18 to 35 with Graves' hyperthyroidism.

The rearrangement joins TRBV4-3 to TRBJ2-3; 11 nucleotides match TRBD2. There are 20 residues in the CDR3. Germline values: CDR1 LGHNA, CDR2 YSLEER. Trimming took 4 bases from V and 2 from J; bases not matched to a gene: 17. CDR3 bases: TGCGCCAGCAGCCTAACTCCGGGACTAGCGGCCTCAGGGGACACAGATACGCAGTATTTT. This gives the protein CASSLTPGLAASGDTDTQYF.

This clonotype was detected many times. The rearrangement joins TRBV24-1 to TRBJ2-2, with TRBD1 matching 11 bases. Per the germline V gene, CDR1 is KGHDR and CDR2 is SFDVKD. This CDR3 contains 16 residues. J lost 4 bases, V lost 2 bases, and 2 bases had no gene match. The CDR3 DNA reads TGTGCCACCAGTGATTCGGGGACAGGGGGCACCGGGGAGCTGTTTTTT. This translates into CATSDSGTGGTGELFF.

This clonotype showed up just a few times. This sequence joins TRBV12-3 or TRBV12-4 and TRBJ2-2; the match to TRBD1 covers 8 bases. The CDR3 spans 13 residues. V gave up 7 bases and J gave up 6 bases; unmatched junction bases: 4. The CDR3 is CASMQGASGELFF. The CDR3 DNA reads TGTGCCAGCATGCAGGGGGCCTCCGGGGAGCTGTTTTTT.

J is TRBJ1-1 and V is TRBV5-1; D not resolved. The CDR3 contains 14 residues. Trimming shortened V by 1 base and J by 0 bases, and 7 bases separated the two germline ends. Germline assignment: CDR1 SGHRS and CDR2 YFSETQ. This CDR3 is CASSLIDLNTEAFF. The DNA for the CDR3 is TGCGCCAGCAGCTTGATCGACTTGAACACTGAAGCTTTCTTT.

The rearrangement joins TRBV28 to TRBJ2-7, with TRBD1 identical over 8 bases. This CDR3 region has 15 residues. CDR1 and CDR2 (germline): MDHEN, SYDVKM. V lost 6 bases, J lost 2 bases, and 9 bases stayed unmatched. The CDR3 DNA reads as TGTGCCAGCAGCCCACGGACAGGGAGGCCCTACGAGCAGTACTTC. Translating gives CASSPRTGRPYEQYF. The variable domain in full, completed from reference TRBV28 and TRBJ2-7, reads DVKVTQSSRYLVKRTGEKVFLECVQDMDHENMFWYRQDPGLGLRLIYFSYDVKMKEKGDIPEGYSVSREKKERFSLILESASTNQTSMYLCASSPRTGRPYEQYFGPGTRLTVT.

To note about this clonotype: This may stem from a read error, because a much larger clone lies one nucleotide away. The V gene is TRBV30, the J gene TRBJ2-2; 8 bases are a match to TRBD2. Germline V gene sequence: CDR1 GTSNPN, CDR2 SVGIG (reference sequence). This CDR3 spans 15 amino acids. CDR3 nucleotides: TGTGCCCGTCCAGCAGCCGGGGGGGGGACCGGGGAGCTGTGTTTT. As protein: CARPAAGGGTGELCF.

The chain recombines TRBV10-3 with TRBJ1-5; no clear D. Germline CDR1 reads ENHRY; CDR2 reads SYGVKD. CDR3 length equals 11 residues. Trimming shortened V by 10 bases and J by 5 bases, and 9 bases separated the two germline ends. The CDR3 spells CASPRDQPQHF. CDR3 bases: TGTGCCAGCCCTCGGGATCAGCCCCAGCATTTT.

This clonotype was seen ten or more times. The V and J genes are TRBV20-1 and TRBJ2-7; 10 bases line up with TRBD1. Germline-derived CDR1 and CDR2 are DFQATT and SNEGSKA (reference sequence). This CDR3 region has 15 residues. The V gene end was trimmed by 0 bases and the J gene end by 4 bases; junction bases not matched to a gene: 6. CDR3 residues: CSARDTDRGLYEQYF. The CDR3, as DNA: TGCAGTGCTAGAGATACCGACAGGGGGCTATACGAGCAGTACTTC.

There are many counts of this clonotype. The chain recombines TRBV7-9 with TRBJ1-2; possible D gene TRBD1, 6 bases. The germline CDR1 and CDR2 sequences are SEHNR and FQNEAQ (reference sequence). V was pared by 10 bases and J by 4 bases, with 19 bases between. The CDR3 has 14 residues. The chain's CDR3 is CATGGGASGYGYTF. CDR3 bases: TGTGCCACCGGGGGGGGGGCATCGGGCTATGGCTACACCTTC.